A single sample is the source of the 29 T cell receptor beta chains below, sequenced in a study of T cell repertoires in breast cancer. During the second nested PCR, blocking oligonucleotides suppressed genes that were not paired. TCRdb used MiXCR to reprocess the emulsion pairing reads, holding one entry per CDR3 protein. The profile shows about 40,000 distinct CDR3 sequences, over 40% of them singletons. Primers covering all TCR V genes were used in emulsion RT-PCR on CD8+ T cells. The sequenced material came from CD8+ T cells. The receptor source for this set is a pool of human donors with breast cancer or a healthy control (not recorded which).

This clonotype has ten or more counts. This chain uses TRBV6-1 with TRBJ1-2; D ambiguous. CDR3 length: 14 amino acids. Germline V gene sequence: CDR1 MNHNS, CDR2 SASEGT. V lost 7 bases and J 2 bases, leaving 14 bases between the germline ends. The CDR3 loop reads CASTLDGPNYGYTF. In DNA, the CDR3 is TGTGCCAGCACCCTGGACGGACCAAACTATGGCTACACCTTC.

The chain links TRBV2 to TRBJ2-5, with TRBD2 matching 8 bases. Germline V gives CDR1 SNHLY, CDR2 FYNNEI. V dropped 0 bases and J dropped 7; count of bases not matched to a gene: 4. The CDR3 is 14 amino acids. CDR3 loop: CASSEARGAGTQYF. DNA for the CDR3: TGTGCCAGCAGTGAAGCGCGGGGGGCTGGGACCCAGTACTTC. Combining the CDR3 with reference TRBV2 and TRBJ2-5 gives the whole variable domain EPEVTQTPSHQVTQMGQEVILRCVPISNHLYFYWYRQILGQKVEFLVSFYNNEISEKSEIFDDQFSVERPDGSNFTLKIRSTKLEDSAMYFCASSEARGAGTQYFGPGTRLLVL.

This clonotype appeared a few times. This rearrangement joins TRBV4-1 to TRBJ1-5; D remains ambiguous. The CDR3 loop spans 15 amino acids. V lost 1 base and J 3 bases, leaving 10 bases between the germline ends. Germline assignment: CDR1 MGHRA and CDR2 YSYEKL. As DNA, the CDR3 is TGCGCCAGCAGCCAAGTGCAGCAGATCAATCAGCCCCAGCATTTT. It is translated as CASSQVQQINQPQHF.

This rearrangement joins TRBV3-1 to TRBJ1-5; D unresolved. The V gene's germline CDR1 is LGHDT and CDR2 YNNKEL (reference sequence). Trimming took off 0 bases at V and 6 bases at J, with 6 bases between the two ends. This CDR3 has 13 amino acids. The CDR3 loop reads CASSQDRVQPQHF. The DNA of the CDR3 is TGTGCCAGCAGCCAAGACCGGGTTCAGCCCCAGCATTTT. Together with reference TRBV3-1 and TRBJ1-5, the CDR3 gives the full variable domain: DTAVSQTPKYLVTQMGNDKSIKCEQNLGHDTMYWYKQDSKKFLKIMFSYNNKELIINETVPNRFSPKSPDKAHLNLHINSLELGDSAVYFCASSQDRVQPQHFGDGTRLSIL.

J is TRBJ2-1 and V is TRBV12-3 or TRBV12-4, with TRBD2 matching 9 bases. V shed 5 bases, J shed 5 bases, and the junction held 7 bases outside the gene matches. This CDR3 is built from 15 residues. The CDR3 DNA reads TGTGCCAGCAGTCACCGACTAGCGGTAGACAATGAGCAGTTCTTC. Translation gives CASSHRLAVDNEQFF.

This clonotype was counted once. The genes are TRBV7-8 and TRBJ1-5; D is uncertain. The germline V and J ends were trimmed by 0 bases and 1 base, with 10 bases remaining between them. The CDR3 has 16 residues. Germline CDR1 reads SGHVS; CDR2 reads FQNEAQ. This chain's CDR3 is CASSLAGRVSNQPQHF. The DNA for the CDR3 is TGTGCCAGCAGCTTAGCAGGGCGTGTGAGCAATCAGCCCCAGCATTTT. Together with reference TRBV7-8 and TRBJ1-5, the CDR3 gives the full variable domain: GAGVSQSPRYKVAKRGQDVALRCDPISGHVSLFWYQQALGQGPEFLTYFQNEAQLDKSGLPSDRFFAERPEGSVSTLKIQRTQQEDSAVYLCASSLAGRVSNQPQHFGDGTRLSIL.

For this clonotype: A much larger clonotype is one base distant, so this may be a read error. This rearrangement joins TRBV15 to TRBJ2-1; TRBD2 matches at 8 bases. The CDR3 is 15 residues long. CDR1 and CDR2 (germline): LNHNV, YYDKDF (reference sequence). The CDR3 here is CATSLLAGGYNEQLF. CDR3 coding DNA: TGTGCCACCAGCCTTCTAGCGGGCGGTTACAATGAGCAGCTCTTC.

This clonotype has a handful of counts. The rearrangement uses TRBV20-1 and TRBJ2-7, with 12 positions matching TRBD2. The CDR3 has 14 amino acids. Germline CDR1 is DFQATT and CDR2 is SNEGSKA (reference sequence). The V gene end was trimmed by 1 base and the J gene end by 6 bases; junction bases not matched to a gene: 4. The CDR3 bases are TGCAGTGCTAGAGTCCCTAGCGGGAGGGGCGAGCAGTACTTC. This translates into CSARVPSGRGEQYF.

The rearrangement joins TRBV5-1 to TRBJ2-7; D call uncertain. The germline V gene has CDR1 SGHRS and CDR2 YFSETQ. There are 15 residues in the CDR3. Trimming removed 4 bases at V and 3 bases at J, with 17 bases between. The CDR3 here is CASSPSSSWGYEQYF. CDR3 nucleotide sequence: TGCGCCAGCAGCCCTTCTTCGTCCTGGGGCTACGAGCAGTACTTC. The full variable domain, rest sourced from reference TRBV5-1 and TRBJ2-7, is KAGVTQTPRYLIKTRGQQVTLSCSPISGHRSVSWYQQTPGQGLQFLFEYFSETQRNKGNFPGRFSGRQFSNSRSEMNVSTLELGDSALYLCASSPSSSWGYEQYFGPGTRLTVT.

Remarks on this clonotype: An end of the junction differs from the germline gene, which may be a read error. The chain carries TRBV29-1 and TRBJ1-5, with D uncertain. Per germline, CDR1 SQVTM and CDR2 ANQGSEA. CDR3 length: 14 residues. CDR3 DNA: TGCAGTGTTGTTGAAACGGGTAGAAATCAGCCCCAGCATTTT. This translates into CSVVETGRNQPQHF.

Here the CDR3 reads CASSRGGSHSYNEQFF. In DNA, the CDR3 is TGTGCCAGCAGCCGCGGGGGGTCCCACTCCTACAATGAGCAGTTCTTC. The chain links TRBV7-2 to TRBJ2-1; 8 bases are shared with TRBD2. J was trimmed by 0 bases and V by 5 bases; bases with no gene match: 6. The CDR3 spans 16 residues. The germline CDR1 and CDR2 sequences are SGHTA and FQGNSA.

This chain links TRBV2 with TRBJ1-3, with D perhaps TRBD1 (5 bases). V lost 7 bases and J 0 bases, leaving 7 bases between the germline ends. Germline-derived CDR1 and CDR2 are SNHLY and FYNNEI. The CDR3 runs to 13 residues. Here the CDR3 reads CASIRDSGNTIYF. Written as DNA, the CDR3 is TGTGCCAGCATCAGGGACTCTGGAAACACCATATATTTT.

This rearrangement joins TRBV19 to TRBJ1-2; D is perhaps TRBD1 (5 bases). Trimming pared 4 bases from V and 1 base from J, leaving 10 bases between. The CDR3 has 14 amino acids. Germline CDR1 LNHDA, CDR2 SQIVND (reference sequence). CDR3 sequence (DNA): TGTGCCAGTAGTAGGGGCCTACTTAACTATGGCTACACCTTC. Residues: CASSRGLLNYGYTF.

The chain couples TRBV7-2 to TRBJ1-2, with D unclear. From germline, CDR1 is SGHTA and CDR2 FQGNSA. This CDR3 is built from 13 residues. V was trimmed by 5 bases and J by 4 bases, leaving 11 bases between them. In DNA form, the CDR3 reads TGTGCCAGCAGCCACGGCGCGGGCTATGGCTACACCTTC. Encoded protein: CASSHGAGYGYTF.

The chain combines TRBV20-1 with TRBJ2-3; D may match TRBD1 or TRBD2 (5 bases each). V lost 5 bases to trimming and J lost 8 bases, with 17 bases between them. Germline CDR1 is DFQATT and CDR2 is SNEGSKA (reference sequence). This CDR3 has 13 amino acids. CDR3 protein: CSAETLGTPTQYF. The CDR3 region has the DNA TGCAGTGCTGAGACCCTAGGGACCCCTACGCAGTATTTT.

The gene calls are TRBV6-2 or TRBV6-3 and TRBJ2-7, with a tentative D call TRBD1 (8 bases). In germline, CDR1 is MNHEY, CDR2 SVGEGT. The CDR3 length is 15 residues. V lost 5 bases and J lost 2, with 16 bases in between. The DNA of the CDR3 is TGTGCCAGCAGTCACAGGGGGGGGATAACCTACGAGCAGTACTTC. Protein: CASSHRGGITYEQYF.

This clonotype occurred many times. The chain links TRBV4-2 to TRBJ2-7; 11 nucleotides match TRBD2. V was pared by 0 bases and J by 7 bases, with 11 bases of the junction left unmatched. Per the germline V gene, CDR1 is LGHNA and CDR2 is YNFKEQ. CDR3 length equals 17 residues. The CDR3 is CASSQDPASGRTGEQYF. CDR3 in DNA: TGTGCCAGCAGCCAAGATCCGGCTAGCGGGAGGACGGGGGAGCAGTACTTC.

This clonotype was detected a few times. The V and J genes are TRBV20-1 and TRBJ1-2, with a tentative D call TRBD1 (5 bases). Between the trimmed V and J ends, which lost 4 bases and 4 bases, there was a span of 13 bases. The CDR3 is made up of 13 amino acids. Germline V CDR1 and CDR2: DFQATT, SNEGSKA (reference sequence). CDR3 residues: CSATRGLSYGYTF. The CDR3 coding sequence is TGCAGTGCTACTAGGGGTCTATCCTATGGCTACACCTTC.

V usage is TRBV12-3 or TRBV12-4 and J usage is TRBJ2-3; D unresolved. The CDR3 has 13 amino acids. V lost 4 bases, J lost 3 bases, and 8 bases lay in between. In DNA form, the CDR3 reads TGTGCCAGCAGTTCTTCAGCAACAGATACGCAGTATTTT. Protein: CASSSSATDTQYF.

The chain has TRBV28 and TRBJ1-6; TRBD1 is a possible D gene (6 bases). Germline assignment: CDR1 MDHEN and CDR2 SYDVKM. V was shortened by 6 bases and J by 11 bases, with 17 bases between the two germline ends. The CDR3 is 14 residues long. In DNA, the CDR3 is TGTGCCAGCAGCATACTTACAGGGAATCCACCCCTCCACTTT. This encodes CASSILTGNPPLHF.

J is TRBJ2-1 and V is TRBV20-1, with no clear D. V lost 3 bases and J lost 0, with 12 bases in between. Germline-derived CDR1 and CDR2 are DFQATT and SNEGSKA (reference sequence). The CDR3 is made up of 15 amino acids. CDR3 region: CSASEGPVSYNEQFF. DNA of the CDR3: TGCAGTGCTAGTGAAGGGCCGGTCTCCTACAATGAGCAGTTCTTC.

The rearrangement uses TRBV6-2 or TRBV6-3 and TRBJ2-1; maybe TRBD2 (6 bases). CDR1 and CDR2 from the germline V gene are MNHEY and SVGEGT. Between the trimmed V and J ends, which lost 5 bases and 0 bases, there was a span of 11 bases. There are 15 residues in the CDR3. This chain's CDR3 is CASSAGRGSYNEQFF. For the CDR3, the DNA is TGTGCCAGCAGTGCAGGGCGGGGCTCCTACAATGAGCAGTTCTTC.

This clonotype was detected ten times or more. The rearrangement links TRBV20-1 to TRBJ1-5; D not resolved. V gave up 3 bases and J gave up 3 bases, with 12 bases separating them. Germline-derived CDR1 and CDR2 are DFQATT and SNEGSKA (reference sequence). CDR3 size: 14 residues. In nucleotides, the CDR3 is TGCAGTGCTAGGACCGGCAAACTCAATCAGCCCCAGCATTTT. Translation: CSARTGKLNQPQHF.

This chain uses TRBV7-2 with TRBJ2-6; D is tentatively TRBD1 or TRBD2 (5 bases each). Trimming took 4 bases from V and 0 from J, leaving 16 bases between them. There are 18 residues in the CDR3. Germline V lookup: CDR1 SGHTA, CDR2 FQGNSA. The CDR3 loop is CASSYRGAFVSGANVLTF. The CDR3 coding sequence is TGTGCCAGCAGCTATCGGGGCGCCTTCGTCTCTGGGGCCAACGTCCTGACTTTC.

This clonotype has more than one count but fewer than ten. This chain connects TRBV10-3 to TRBJ1-1, with D unclear. This CDR3 has 17 amino acids. Trimming shortened V by 0 bases and J by 0 bases, and 14 bases separated the two germline ends. Per the germline V gene, CDR1 is ENHRY and CDR2 is SYGVKD. The CDR3 coding sequence is TGTGCCATCAGTGAGTCGGGCGGGAGACCCATGAACACTGAAGCTTTCTTT. Encoded protein: CAISESGGRPMNTEAFF.

This clonotype appeared a few times. V gene TRBV30 combines with J gene TRBJ2-5; TRBD1 aligns across 12 bases. V lost 3 bases, J lost 3 bases, and 2 bases stayed unmatched. CDR1 and CDR2 (germline): GTSNPN, SVGIG (reference sequence). CDR3 length: 14 amino acids. The CDR3: CAWSGTGGEETQYF. CDR3 coding DNA: TGTGCCTGGAGCGGGACAGGGGGCGAAGAGACCCAGTACTTC.

The J gene is TRBJ2-3, the V gene TRBV7-9; tentative D call: TRBD2 (6 bases). The CDR3 loop spans 12 amino acids. V dropped 6 bases and J dropped 3 bases, with 7 bases sitting between them. The germline V gene has CDR1 SEHNR and CDR2 FQNEAQ (reference sequence). The CDR3 protein is CASREGTDTQYF. The CDR3 nucleotides are TGTGCCAGCAGGGAGGGTACAGATACGCAGTATTTT.

This sequence joins TRBV6-5 and TRBJ2-7; weak D call: TRBD1 (6 bases). The CDR3 contains 17 residues. Deletions cut 5 bases from V and 4 bases from J, with 24 bases between. The germline V gene encodes CDR1 MNHEY and CDR2 SVGAGI. In DNA, the CDR3 is TGTGCCAGCAGTCCTCGGGACCGCGGCGCCAGGGGATACGAGCAGTACTTC. Translated, it gives CASSPRDRGARGYEQYF.

The V gene is TRBV30, the J gene TRBJ2-3; 8 nucleotides agree with TRBD1. V trimming: 5 bases; J trimming: 0 bases; junction bases outside the gene matches: 4. Germline V gene lookup returns CDR1 GTSNPN and CDR2 SVGIG (reference sequence). CDR3 length: 14 amino acids. Here the CDR3 reads CAWARGRSTDTQYF. As DNA, the CDR3 is TGTGCCTGGGCCAGGGGGCGAAGCACAGATACGCAGTATTTT.